This T cell receptor (beta chain) was sequenced in a study of regulatory T cells in long-lasting Graves disease. Researchers made TCR beta libraries by using iRepertoire HTBI primers and running Arm-PCR on CDR3 regions. TCRdb re-analysed the multiplex PCR reads in MiXCR, keeping a single row per CDR3 protein. The sample lists 550,000 to 700,000 distinct CDR3 sequences; around 15% were seen once. Germline-derived CDR1 and CDR2 are MDHEN and SYDVKM. CDR3 length: 14 residues. Trimming removed 7 bases from V and 3 bases from J; junction bases left unmatched: 9. This clonotype was detected many times. Its antigen is undetermined. Time point indicated: newly diagnosed GD, antithyroid drugs for less than 3 months. Construction of the TCR library relied on RNA isolated from PBMCs. Study-wide results and limits: Newly diagnosed patients shared 950 to 1,000 public clonotypes; persistent patients shared around 2,500.

The same data also contributed to another study, on T cells in Graves' hyperthyroidism and ophthalmopathy. That source reports: HTBI primers were employed in a first-round RT-PCR of the TCR CDR3. Blood shared most expanded thyroid clonotypes above 0.001.

The sample consisted of peripheral blood mononuclear cells (PBMCs), taken at new diagnosis, from a patient treated with antithyroid drugs. The receptor was derived from a man aged 18 to 35 with Graves disease. This chain joins TRBV28 and TRBJ2-7, with 7 nucleotides matching TRBD1. The CDR3 reads CASTLDRDGYEQYF. CDR3 DNA: TGTGCCAGCACCTTAGACAGGGATGGCTACGAGCAGTACTTC.